These 17 T cell receptor beta chains originate from one sample sequenced in a study of monozygotic twins with cystic fibrosis. Data came from immunoSEQ multiplex PCR; TCRdb stores just in-frame clones and leaves some out. The table records under 30,000 clones, less than 95% of them present only once. The sample consisted of blood. Every receptor here comes from a girl aged 2 to 9 with cystic fibrosis.

V is TRBV23-1 and J is TRBJ1-2, with 7 bases lining up with TRBD1. TRBV23-1 is an open reading frame, and its role is uncertain. The CDR3 consists of 14 residues. The junction had 5 bases not matched to a gene; V was cut back by 3 bases and J by 4 bases. The CDR3: CASSHLAGGYGYTF. CDR3 coding DNA: TGCGCCAGCAGTCACTTGGCAGGGGGCTATGGCTACACCTTC.

The chain recombines TRBV5-4 with TRBJ1-1; D may be TRBD1 (6 bases). V gave up 6 bases and J gave up 4 bases, with 16 bases separating them. Germline V CDR1 and CDR2: SGHNT, YYREEE (reference sequence). The CDR3 has 14 amino acids. The CDR3 region has the DNA TGTGCCAGCACCCGGAGCACAGGGACCACTGAAGCTTTCTTT. The encoded protein is CASTRSTGTTEAFF.

The chain recombines TRBV6-5 with TRBJ1-1; D gene ambiguous. CDR1 is MNHEY, CDR2 SVGAGI, per germline. The CDR3 sequence is 14 residues long. With 5 bases removed from V and 4 bases from J, the gap between germline ends came to 14 bases. The CDR3 DNA follows: TGTGCCAGCAGTACCCCCTCATTGATCACTGAAGCTTTCTTT. Its translation is CASSTPSLITEAFF.

The rearrangement joins TRBV9 to TRBJ1-1; D gene unclear. Looked up from germline, CDR1 is SGDLS and CDR2 is YYNGEE. V was clipped by 2 bases and J by 3 bases, with 8 bases between them. This CDR3 has 13 residues. The CDR3 coding sequence is TGTGCCAGCAGCGTGGGCTTATACACTGAAGCTTTCTTT. The encoded protein is CASSVGLYTEAFF.

V gene TRBV7-9 combines with J gene TRBJ1-5, with 8 bases that match TRBD1. Germline lookup yields CDR1 SEHNR and CDR2 FQNEAQ (reference sequence). With 5 bases clipped from V and 5 bases from J, the junction kept 8 bases outside the gene matches. The CDR3 totals 15 residues. CDR3 sequence reads: CASSRTGFTDQPQHF. In nucleotides, the CDR3 is TGTGCCAGCAGCCGGACAGGGTTTACGGATCAGCCCCAGCATTTT.

This sequence joins TRBV2 and TRBJ2-3; D is possibly TRBD1 (6 bases). The CDR3 spans 15 residues. Trimming cost V 5 bases and J 1 base, with 13 bases left between them. Germline V gives CDR1 SNHLY, CDR2 FYNNEI. The CDR3 DNA reads as TGTGCCAGCAGTCAACAGGGTAAGGGCACAGATACGCAGTATTTT. Translated, it gives CASSQQGKGTDTQYF.

The rearrangement uses TRBV5-1 and TRBJ2-5; D is possibly TRBD2 (6 bases). V lost 4 bases to trimming and J lost 5 bases, with 15 bases between them. The CDR3 runs 14 residues. From germline, CDR1 is SGHRS and CDR2 YFSETQ. CDR3 in amino acids: CASSPRAGLETQYF. As DNA, the CDR3 is TGCGCCAGCAGCCCCAGAGCGGGTTTGGAGACCCAGTACTTC. Complete variable domain (other parts from reference TRBV5-1 and TRBJ2-5): KAGVTQTPRYLIKTRGQQVTLSCSPISGHRSVSWYQQTPGQGLQFLFEYFSETQRNKGNFPGRFSGRQFSNSRSEMNVSTLELGDSALYLCASSPRAGLETQYFGPGTRLLVL.

Comment on this clone: A junction end diverges from the germline sequence, so it may reflect a read error. This rearrangement joins TRBV5-1 to TRBJ2-7; weak D call: TRBD2 (7 bases). Germline-derived CDR1 and CDR2 are SGHRS and YFSETQ. The CDR3 is made up of 15 amino acids. CDR3 nucleotide sequence: TGCGCCAGCAGCCAGGGCTGGGGGGGCTCCGACGAGCAGTACTTC. Its translation is CASSQGWGGSDEQYF.

This chain uses TRBV5-1 with TRBJ1-3; D call uncertain. Per the germline V gene, CDR1 is SGHRS and CDR2 is YFSETQ. The CDR3 is 13 amino acids. Trimming cost V 4 bases and J 3 bases, with 8 bases left between them. The DNA for the CDR3 is TGCGCCAGCAGCGAGGGCCATGGAAACACCATATATTTT. Translated, it gives CASSEGHGNTIYF.

In its sample, this clone was seen a few times. Germline and junction disagree at one end, which may indicate a read error. This chain connects TRBV6-1 to TRBJ1-4; D is unclear. This CDR3 has 14 residues. Germline V CDR1 and CDR2: MNHNS, SASEGT. CDR3: CASREGTAGGKLFF. DNA of the CDR3: TGTGCCAGCAGGGAAGGAACCGCCGGAGGGAAACTGTTTTTT.

J is TRBJ2-5 and V is TRBV6-5, with D perhaps TRBD1 (5 bases). Germline CDR1 MNHEY, CDR2 SVGAGI. CDR3 size: 13 residues. Trimming took off 6 bases at V and 2 bases at J, with 10 bases between the two ends. The CDR3 spells CASRRQLQETQYF. CDR3 in DNA: TGTGCCAGCAGACGACAGCTACAAGAGACCCAGTACTTC.

The chain has TRBV21-1 and TRBJ1-1. TRBV21-1 is termed a pseudogene. The CDR3 has 10 residues. CDR3 coding DNA: TGTGCCAGTCGGGACACTGAAGCTTTCTTT. It specifies CASRDTEAFF.

The gene calls are TRBV29-1 and TRBJ1-2, with D possibly TRBD1 on 6 matching bases. Per germline, CDR1 SQVTM and CDR2 ANQGSEA. The CDR3 totals 13 residues. V lost 6 bases, J lost 3 bases, and 14 bases lay in between. The CDR3 DNA is TGCAGCGTCCGGACCTCAGGGGACTATGGCTACACCTTC. Its translation is CSVRTSGDYGYTF.

The chain combines TRBV9 with TRBJ2-7; TRBD2 matches 8 bases. Germline assignment: CDR1 SGDLS and CDR2 YYNGEE. V trimming: 4 bases; J trimming: 5 bases; junction bases outside the gene matches: 11. This CDR3 is built from 15 residues. Written as DNA, the CDR3 is TGTGCCAGCAGCTCACACCCGGGACTAGAAGACGAGCAGTACTTC. Protein product: CASSSHPGLEDEQYF.

V usage is TRBV18 and J usage is TRBJ1-6; TRBD1 agrees at 8 bases. This CDR3 is built from 15 residues. Losses at the gene ends were 3 bases for V and 7 bases for J; bases not matched to a gene: 5. The germline CDR1 and CDR2 sequences are KGHSH and LQKENI. In DNA form, the CDR3 reads TGTGCCAGCTCACCTCGAGGGACAGGAAATTCACCCCTCCACTTT. Its protein is CASSPRGTGNSPLHF.

This clone was observed a few times. The rearrangement uses TRBV9 and TRBJ1-1, with no clear D. CDR3 size: 13 residues. Germline lookup yields CDR1 SGDLS and CDR2 YYNGEE. The germline V and J ends were trimmed by 4 bases and 5 bases, with 12 bases remaining between them. The CDR3 sequence: CASSSTAGTEAFF. In DNA, the CDR3 is TGTGCCAGCAGCTCCACGGCCGGGACTGAAGCTTTCTTT.

This chain links TRBV7-2 with TRBJ2-3; a possible D gene is TRBD2 (7 bases). Trimming removed 5 bases at V and 5 bases at J, with 17 bases between. CDR1 SGHTA and CDR2 FQGNSA come from the germline V gene. The CDR3 is made up of 15 amino acids. The CDR3 DNA reads TGTGCCAGCAGCCGAAAGTGGGGGGGCGTAGATACGCAGTATTTT. Translating gives CASSRKWGGVDTQYF.